One and the same sample provided the 30 T cell receptor beta chains below, sequenced in a study of HIV-infected patients and healthy controls. The repertoire came from unfractionated whole blood and reflected all unsorted peripheral T cells. cDNA was made from approximately 500 ng RNA using alpha and beta constant primers. Separate chain-specific third strand synthesis with multiplexing indices produced the alpha and beta libraries. TCRdb reanalysed the 5' RACE reads using MiXCR and keeps one entry per CDR3 protein. The table lists about 7,600 distinct CDR3 sequences, less than 12% of them singletons, with under 25% in the top ten. Sequenced material: blood, taken before antiretroviral therapy. The source is an adult with HIV infection.

This clonotype showed up many times. V gene TRBV6-2 or TRBV6-3 combines with J gene TRBJ1-5; D is perhaps TRBD1 (6 bases). CDR3 size: 15 residues. In germline, CDR1 is MNHEY, CDR2 SVGEGT. Trimming left V 4 bases short and J 2 bases short, with 12 bases between. DNA for the CDR3: TGTGCCAGCAGTTTCTCCCCAGGGGGCAATCAGCCCCAGCATTTT. It encodes CASSFSPGGNQPQHF.

This clonotype is deemed medium-sized. CDR3 coding DNA: TGTGCCAGCAGCCAAGAGATCAGACTAGCGGTCTACAATGAGCAGTTCTTC. This translates into CASSQEIRLAVYNEQFF. The rearrangement links TRBV14 to TRBJ2-1, with TRBD2 matching over 9 bases. The CDR3 consists of 17 residues. Trimming cost V 0 bases and J 3 bases; bases outside gene matches: 6. The germline V gene encodes CDR1 SGHDN and CDR2 FVKESK.

This clonotype was counted at least ten times. The chain uses TRBV29-1 and TRBJ2-1; 13 nucleotides agree with TRBD2. CDR3 length: 15 amino acids. Germline assignment: CDR1 SQVTM and CDR2 ANQGSEA. Trimming cost V 0 bases and J 8 bases; bases outside gene matches: 4. The CDR3 protein is CSVEDRTSGGYEQFF. CDR3 sequence (DNA): TGCAGCGTTGAAGATAGGACTAGCGGGGGATATGAGCAGTTCTTC.

This clonotype showed up many times. This sequence joins TRBV7-2 and TRBJ1-1; D remains unclear. The CDR3 is 13 amino acids. V lost 4 bases to trimming and J lost 1 base, with 7 bases between them. Germline assignment: CDR1 SGHTA and CDR2 FQGNSA. This chain's CDR3 is CASSSLGNTEAFF. The CDR3 coding sequence is TGTGCCAGCAGCTCCCTCGGGAACACTGAAGCTTTCTTT.

This clonotype was observed many times. This CDR3 is CASSFGTSEGTQYF. The DNA for the CDR3 is TGTGCCAGCAGCTTCGGGACTAGCGAGGGTACGCAGTATTTT. The chain is built from TRBV11-2 and TRBJ2-3; 10 bases are a match to TRBD2. Trimming cost V 3 bases and J 8 bases; bases outside gene matches: 5. The CDR3 consists of 14 residues. Germline CDR1 SGHAT, CDR2 FQNNGV. Based on the CDR3 plus reference TRBV11-2 and TRBJ2-3, the full variable domain is EAGVAQSPRYKIIEKRQSVAFWCNPISGHATLYWYQQILGQGPKLLIQFQNNGVVDDSQLPKDRFSAERLKGVDSTLKIQPAKLEDSAVYLCASSFGTSEGTQYFGPGTRLTVL.

This clonotype has at least ten counts. V is TRBV7-9 and J is TRBJ2-7; either TRBD1 or TRBD2 may fit D (5 bases each). This CDR3 spans 17 amino acids. Germline assignment: CDR1 SEHNR and CDR2 FQNEAQ (reference sequence). Trimming took off 0 bases at V and 1 base at J, with 16 bases between the two ends. CDR3: CASSLAPGTRASYEQYF. In DNA, the CDR3 is TGTGCCAGCAGCTTAGCACCCGGGACGAGAGCTTCCTACGAGCAGTACTTC.

This clonotype was found a few times. The V call is TRBV9, the J call TRBJ2-7; TRBD1 matches at 11 bases. The V and J ends lost 4 bases and 0 bases, in that order; junction bases with no gene match: 3. This CDR3 region has 15 residues. CDR1 SGDLS and CDR2 YYNGEE come from the germline V gene. In DNA, the CDR3 is TGTGCCAGCAGCCGGACAGGGGGCAGCTCCTACGAGCAGTACTTC. Its protein product is CASSRTGGSSYEQYF.

The genes are TRBV4-2 and TRBJ2-7, with 9 bases that match TRBD2. V shed 1 base and J 4 bases; nucleotides not matched to a gene: 2. The CDR3 has 14 residues. Germline V gene data show CDR1 as LGHNA and CDR2 as YNFKEQ. Written as DNA, the CDR3 is TGTGCCAGCAGCCAAGGGACTAGCGCATACGAGCAGTACTTC. As protein: CASSQGTSAYEQYF.

This clonotype was counted many times. The V call is TRBV20-1, the J call TRBJ2-7; 7 nucleotides match TRBD2. CDR3 length equals 15 residues. Germline lookup yields CDR1 DFQATT and CDR2 SNEGSKA (reference sequence). J lost 4 bases, V lost 3 bases, and 12 bases had no gene match. The CDR3 DNA is TGCAGTGCTAGGCCCCACCGCGCGGGAGAATACGAGCAGTACTTC. It translates to CSARPHRAGEYEQYF.

By share of the sample, this clonotype is medium-sized. The gene calls are TRBV11-2 and TRBJ1-6; D unresolved. The V and J ends lost 5 bases and 9 bases respectively, with 20 bases between them. Germline values: CDR1 SGHAT, CDR2 FQNNGV. The CDR3 has 16 residues. CDR3 protein: CASSPIIALLGSPLHF. The CDR3, as DNA: TGTGCCAGCAGCCCAATCATCGCCTTGCTGGGTTCACCCCTCCACTTT.

In its sample, this clonotype is large. This chain joins TRBV14 and TRBJ1-3, with D possibly TRBD1 on 6 matching bases. CDR3 length equals 16 residues. The germline gives CDR1 SGHDN, CDR2 FVKESK. V gave up 5 bases and J gave up 1 base, with 15 bases separating them. As DNA, the CDR3 is TGTGCCAGCAGCACAGGGACGGCTTATTCTGGAAACACCATATATTTT. This gives the protein CASSTGTAYSGNTIYF. The whole variable domain, remainder taken from reference TRBV14 and TRBJ1-3, is EAGVTQFPSHSVIEKGQTVTLRCDPISGHDNLYWYRRVMGKEIKFLLHFVKESKQDESGMPNNRFLAERTGGTYSTLKVQPAELEDSGVYFCASSTGTAYSGNTIYFGEGSWLTVV.

This clonotype was seen ten or more times. The gene calls are TRBV29-1 and TRBJ1-2; 8 positions agree with TRBD1. The length of the CDR3 is 16 residues. The J segment lost 5 bases and the V segment lost 2 bases, leaving 13 bases of the junction unmatched. Germline loops: CDR1 SQVTM, CDR2 ANQGSEA. The DNA of the CDR3 is TGCAGCGTTGAACTCGGTACCCAGGGGGCAAGGTATGGCTACACCTTC. It translates to CSVELGTQGARYGYTF. Full variable domain (outside the CDR3, taken from reference TRBV29-1 and TRBJ1-2): SAVISQKPSRDICQRGTSLTIQCQVDSQVTMMFWYRQQPGQSLTLIATANQGSEATYESGFVIDKFPISRPNLTFSTLTVSNMSPEDSSIYLCSVELGTQGARYGYTFGSGTRLTVV.

This clonotype appeared many times. The chain links TRBV6-5 to TRBJ1-1; D might be TRBD1 (6 bases). CDR1 and CDR2 from the germline V gene are MNHEY and SVGAGI. Between the trimmed V and J ends, which lost 6 bases and 3 bases, there was a span of 14 bases. The CDR3 contains 14 residues. The CDR3 DNA is TGTGCCAGCAGCCGAACCCAGGGGTACACTGAAGCTTTCTTT. This gives the protein CASSRTQGYTEAFF.

This rearrangement joins TRBV7-2 to TRBJ2-3; 8 nucleotides line up with TRBD2. The germline V gene has CDR1 SGHTA and CDR2 FQGNSA. The ends lost 1 base at V and 2 bases at J; junction bases unmatched: 11. The CDR3 contains 18 residues. CDR3 in amino acids: CASSLGVGGLAHTDTQYF. CDR3 sequence (DNA): TGTGCCAGCAGCTTAGGAGTAGGAGGACTAGCTCACACAGATACGCAGTATTTT. Based on the CDR3 plus reference TRBV7-2 and TRBJ2-3, the full variable domain is GAGVSQSPSNKVTEKGKDVELRCDPISGHTALYWYRQSLGQGLEFLIYFQGNSAPDKSGLPSDRFSAERTGGSVSTLTIQRTQQEDSAVYLCASSLGVGGLAHTDTQYFGPGTRLTVL.

At least ten counts were recorded for this clonotype. The chain combines TRBV19 with TRBJ2-7; 12 bases line up with TRBD2. The germline gives CDR1 LNHDA, CDR2 SQIVND (reference sequence). V gave up 6 bases and J gave up 7 bases; unmatched junction bases: 13. The CDR3 is 16 residues long. DNA for the CDR3: TGTGCCAGTAGCCTCGGACTAGCGGGACCCAGGGAGGAGCAGTACTTC. Protein product: CASSLGLAGPREEQYF. Based on the CDR3 plus reference TRBV19 and TRBJ2-7, the full variable domain is DGGITQSPKYLFRKEGQNVTLSCEQNLNHDAMYWYRQDPGQGLRLIYYSQIVNDFQKGDIAEGYSVSREKKESFPLTVTSAQKNPTAFYLCASSLGLAGPREEQYFGPGTRLTVT.

This clonotype was observed many times. The rearrangement links TRBV6-2 or TRBV6-3 to TRBJ2-1; D gene ambiguous. CDR1 MNHEY and CDR2 SVGEGT come from the germline V gene. The V gene lost 6 bases and the J gene lost 0 bases, with 15 bases spanning the gap. The CDR3 consists of 16 residues. CDR3 sequence reads: CASSEVSSSSYNEQFF. In DNA form, the CDR3 reads TGTGCCAGCAGCGAGGTTTCTTCAAGCTCCTACAATGAGCAGTTCTTC.

The table lists this clonotype with a few counts. A much bigger clone sits one base away, suggesting this may be a read error. The chain employs TRBV7-9 and TRBJ1-3, with 7 bases lining up with TRBD1. Germline V CDR1 and CDR2: SEHNR, FQNEAQ (reference sequence). Trimming cost V 5 bases and J 3 bases; bases outside gene matches: 10. This CDR3 is built from 16 residues. Here the CDR3 reads CASSPETGFYGNTIYF. The CDR3 nucleotides are TGTGCCAGCAGCCCCGAGACAGGGTTCTATGGAAACACCATATATTTT.

This clonotype was recorded many times. The chain has TRBV11-3 and TRBJ1-3; 9 bases fit TRBD1. CDR3 length: 16 amino acids. The germline CDR1 and CDR2 sequences are SGHNT and YENEEA. V dropped 2 bases and J dropped 2; count of bases not matched to a gene: 4. This CDR3 reads CASSLPGQGPGNTIYF. In DNA form, the CDR3 reads TGTGCCAGCAGCTTACCGGGACAGGGCCCTGGAAACACCATATATTTT.

This clonotype was detected many times. The CDR3, as DNA: TGCAGTGCGCAGACAGGGGGGGGAGCCAAAAACATTCAGTACTTC. The encoded protein is CSAQTGGGAKNIQYF. The chain combines TRBV20-1 with TRBJ2-4, with 9 nucleotides matching TRBD1. Germline CDR1 and CDR2: DFQATT and SNEGSKA (reference sequence). This CDR3 region has 15 residues. Trimming took 6 bases from V and 0 from J; bases not matched to a gene: 6.

There are many counts of this clonotype. The chain carries TRBV7-2 and TRBJ1-4; D is undetermined. V was cut by 4 bases and J by 6 bases, with 6 bases left in between. Germline loops: CDR1 SGHTA, CDR2 FQGNSA. This CDR3 region has 12 residues. In DNA form, the CDR3 reads TGTGCCAGCAGCTCGAGATATGAAAAACTGTTTTTT. This codes for CASSSRYEKLFF.

There are many counts of this clonotype. The chain links TRBV19 to TRBJ1-5; D not certain. The CDR3 sequence is 16 residues long. The ends were cut back, 6 bases at V and 0 bases at J, with 15 bases in the middle. Looked up from germline, CDR1 is LNHDA and CDR2 is SQIVND (reference sequence). The CDR3 sequence is CASRSEGGYSNQPQHF. The CDR3 DNA sequence: TGTGCCAGTAGATCTGAAGGAGGCTATAGCAATCAGCCCCAGCATTTT.

This clonotype came up many times. CDR3 sequence reads: CASSINGGGDYEQYF. In DNA form, the CDR3 reads TGTGCCAGTAGTATAAATGGAGGGGGTGATTACGAGCAGTACTTC. The V gene is TRBV19, the J gene TRBJ2-7; D tentatively fits TRBD1 or TRBD2 (6 bases each). The V end was cut by 2 bases, the J end by 4 bases, with 15 bases between. CDR1 LNHDA and CDR2 SQIVND come from the germline V gene (reference sequence). The CDR3 has 15 residues.

This chain links TRBV21-1 with TRBJ2-2; TRBD1, the D gene given by the table, was not confirmed from the DNA. TRBV21-1 is a listed pseudogene. This CDR3 is built from 16 residues. CDR3 sequence: CASSKAARAPTGELFF. The CDR3 bases are TGTGCCAGCAGCAAAGCAGCCAGGGCTCCCACCGGGGAGCTGTTTTTT.

This clonotype was found many times. The chain links TRBV11-2 to TRBJ2-3; D ambiguous. Germline CDR1 SGHAT, CDR2 FQNNGV. This CDR3 is 14 amino acids long. The V and J ends lost 1 base and 7 bases respectively, with 12 bases between them. The CDR3 region is CASSLVGDSYTQYF. The CDR3 bases are TGTGCCAGCAGCTTAGTGGGTGATTCGTATACGCAGTATTTT. Using reference TRBV11-2 and TRBJ2-3 for the parts outside the CDR3, the full variable domain is EAGVAQSPRYKIIEKRQSVAFWCNPISGHATLYWYQQILGQGPKLLIQFQNNGVVDDSQLPKDRFSAERLKGVDSTLKIQPAKLEDSAVYLCASSLVGDSYTQYFGPGTRLTVL.

Many counts were recorded for this clonotype. The rearrangement links TRBV6-2 or TRBV6-3 to TRBJ2-7, with 10 bases identical to TRBD2. The junction had 4 bases not matched to a gene; V was cut back by 5 bases and J by 3 bases. Germline CDR1 and CDR2: MNHEY and SVGEGT. This CDR3 region has 14 residues. The CDR3 protein is CASSILAGVYEQYF. The CDR3 DNA is TGTGCCAGCAGTATCCTAGCGGGAGTCTACGAGCAGTACTTC.

This clonotype came up many times. The chain joins TRBV29-1 to TRBJ1-1, with 7 bases fitting TRBD1. CDR1 and CDR2 (germline): SQVTM, ANQGSEA. Trimming took 8 bases from V and 4 from J; bases not matched to a gene: 7. The CDR3 extends over 12 amino acids. The CDR3 sequence: CSTRQGSTEAFF. CDR3 in DNA: TGCAGCACCAGACAGGGCAGCACTGAAGCTTTCTTT.

At least ten counts were recorded for this clonotype. The chain combines TRBV4-1 with TRBJ1-3, with TRBD1 identical over 7 bases. CDR1 MGHRA and CDR2 YSYEKL come from the germline V gene. The V segment lost 6 bases and the J segment 2 bases; nucleotides outside the gene matches: 7. The CDR3 contains 15 residues. The CDR3 DNA sequence: TGCGCCAGCAGACGCGGGACAGAAACTGGAAACACCATATATTTT. Residues: CASRRGTETGNTIYF.

Judged by abundance, this clonotype is medium-sized. The V gene is TRBV7-9, the J gene TRBJ2-6; D may be TRBD1 or TRBD2 (7 bases each). CDR1 and CDR2 from the germline V gene are SEHNR and FQNEAQ (reference sequence). The V end was cut by 6 bases, the J end by 0 bases, with 12 bases between. The CDR3 contains 16 residues. CDR3 protein: CASRQGGYSGANVLTF. CDR3 bases: TGTGCCAGCAGGCAGGGGGGGTACTCTGGGGCCAACGTCCTGACTTTC.

This clonotype was counted at least ten times. The CDR3 sequence: CASRPPGTGKTEAFF. As DNA, the CDR3 is TGTGCCAGCAGACCACCCGGGACAGGGAAGACTGAAGCTTTCTTT. This chain uses TRBV7-2 with TRBJ1-1; 9 nucleotides match TRBD1. V lost 6 bases, J lost 5 bases, and 10 bases stayed unmatched. The CDR3 sequence is 15 residues long. Looked up from germline, CDR1 is SGHTA and CDR2 is FQGNSA.

This clonotype was counted many times. The chain uses TRBV10-2 and TRBJ2-5; D not resolved. Deletions cut 8 bases from V and 11 bases from J, with 18 bases between. Germline V CDR1 and CDR2: WSHSY, SAAADI. The CDR3 is 12 residues long. The CDR3 loop is CASGSLGLQQYF. As DNA, the CDR3 is TGCGCCAGCGGGTCCCTAGGGCTACAGCAGTACTTC.